The T cell receptor beta chain described here comes from a study of molecular identifiers for immune sequencing clone quantification listed by TCRdb under 2018. The study in broad terms: In a replicate experiment, RNA from around 20,000 or 100,000 naive CD8 T cells was split into five aliquots, four of which were sequenced. The study was a methods study using CD8 T cells to benchmark molecular-identifier clustering-based TCR repertoire sequencing (MIDCIRS) and TCR RNA copy counting. Broader findings and caveats from the paper: Modeling gave about 3.2 recovered TCR RNA copies per cell versus 9.5 to 10 by digital PCR, implying about 30% capture efficiency. The naive libraries included spiked-in Jurkat TCR RNA (roughly nine copies' worth), and this Jurkat TCR RNA is not part of the donor repertoire. In CMV-specific effector cells, clones with more than 20 RNA copies accounted for over 99% of molecules, whereas in naive cells such clones accounted for under 1%. Identical TCR molecules sharing a barcode could cause highly expanded clone sizes to be underestimated. Without barcode sub-clustering, chimeric consensus sequences inflated TCR diversity; chimeras reached as high as 47%. Even against a background of 750,000 to 1,000,000 naive CD8 T cells, spiked-in Jurkat TCR RNA amounting to a single cell's worth was reported to be detectable.

Naive CD8 T cell libraries were made from approximately 22,000 to 940,000 sorted cells using 10%, 30% or 50% of purified RNA. Naive CD8 T cells were FACS-sorted as CD8+CD4-CCR7+CD45RA+ on a BD FACSAria II into RLT Plus buffer. To test detection sensitivity, Jurkat RNA equivalent to under 12 TCR copies was spiked into samples of about 19,000-1,000,000 naive CD8 T cells. Enrichment of CD8 T cells was performed with RosetteSep CD8+ T Cell Enrichment Cocktail and Ficoll-Paque, after which ACK red cell lysis was carried out. This clonotype has more than one count but fewer than ten. The antigen this receptor binds is unknown. Base-call qualities are not available, and no considerably larger clone is one nucleotide away. Library prep was done by PCR. Reads for this sample came from a NextSeq 500. Bulk TCR libraries were made following a previously described method, with the TCR primers given in Table S5. Total RNA was purified with the Qiagen AllPrep DNA/RNA kit. Before analysis, reads from multiple sequencing runs of the same library were pooled. As for the authors' bioinformatics: Reads were retained only if an exact TCR constant sequence was present, and the retained reads were trimmed to 150 nt and grouped according to their 12-nt molecular barcodes. Reads in each barcode group were sub-clustered using a 15% Levenshtein threshold, and a quality-weighted consensus sequence was built for each RNA molecule. Non-functional sequences were removed, as were lower-count sequences one edit away from another. Barcode sub-clusters with fewer than 20% of the maximum read count were removed, based on fitting two negative binomial distributions. Starting from the raw public reads, TCRdb applied fastp trimming at Q25, assembled clones with MiXCR and retained in-frame beta chains. Entries are consolidated by CDR3 protein sequence, retaining the most common genes and DNA. TCRdb, not the original authors, processed these V and J calls. A total of hundreds of thousands of distinct CDR3 sequences appear in this sample, roughly 25% of them only once. Around 0.78% of the sample belongs to the ten largest clones.

The CDR3 spans 16 residues, from the cysteine through the phenylalanine. Of all the DNA, just the CDR3 is kept, 48 bases in frame from base 1. CDR1 is given as LGHNA and CDR2 as YSLEER, both from the germline V gene. V and J lose 2 bases and 3 bases, and a span of 13 bases separates them. The chain was built from TRBV4-3 and TRBJ1-4, and TRBD1 may be the D gene, going by 6 matching bases. This clonotype was sampled from a human donor in good health. Some libraries in this study had Jurkat cell RNA spiked in. Sequences were obtained from naive CD8+ T cells from blood, with Jurkat cell RNA spiked in. Reading the label with the study, this specimen's cell subset or site is: FACS-sorted CD8+CD4-CCR7+CD45RA+ naive T cells. The encoded CDR3 is CASSQNRQDSNEKLFF. The DNA sequence is as follows: TGCGCCAGCAGCCAAAACAGACAGGATTCTAATGAAAAACTGTTTTTT.